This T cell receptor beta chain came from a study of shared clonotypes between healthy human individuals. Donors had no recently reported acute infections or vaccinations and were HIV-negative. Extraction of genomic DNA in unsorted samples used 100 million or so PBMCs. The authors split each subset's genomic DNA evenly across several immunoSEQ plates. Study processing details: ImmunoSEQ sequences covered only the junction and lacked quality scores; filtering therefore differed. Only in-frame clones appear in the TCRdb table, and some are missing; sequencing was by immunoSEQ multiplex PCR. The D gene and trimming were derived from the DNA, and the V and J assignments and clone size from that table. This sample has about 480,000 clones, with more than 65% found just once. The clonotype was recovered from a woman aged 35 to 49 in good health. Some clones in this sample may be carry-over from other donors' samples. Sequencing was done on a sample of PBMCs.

CDR3 bases: TGTGCCAGCTCACCAGACAGGGATGGTGGCTACACCTTC. It specifies CASSPDRDGGYTF. J is TRBJ1-2 and V is TRBV18; TRBD1 agrees at 7 bases. The J segment lost 7 bases and the V segment lost 2 bases, leaving 4 bases of the junction unmatched. Germline assignment: CDR1 KGHSH and CDR2 LQKENI. This CDR3 region has 13 residues.